A single sample is the source of the 16 T cell receptor beta chains below, sequenced in a study of blood T cell repertoires in COVID-19. The method was immunoSEQ multiplex PCR; TCRdb's version includes in-frame clones alone and lacks a portion of them. In the table there are 150,000 to 200,000 clones, more than 75% of which are singletons. The sample consisted of peripheral blood. The receptor set was obtained from a man in his 60s with active or convalescent COVID-19.

This chain connects TRBV6-5 to TRBJ2-2; D is unresolved. Germline lookup yields CDR1 MNHEY and CDR2 SVGAGI. The CDR3 runs 14 residues. Deletions cut 0 bases from V and 4 bases from J, with 6 bases between. For the CDR3, the DNA is TGTGCCAGCAGTTACTCGACACCCACCGGGGAGCTGTTTTTT. It is translated as CASSYSTPTGELFF.

The chain recombines TRBV14 with TRBJ2-7; tentatively, D is TRBD1 (6 bases). The germline gives CDR1 SGHDN, CDR2 FVKESK. V was trimmed by 3 bases and J by 2 bases, leaving 17 bases between them. The CDR3 totals 16 residues. The chain's CDR3 is CASSQADRPLTYEQYF. The CDR3 DNA reads TGTGCCAGCAGCCAGGCTGACAGGCCACTTACCTACGAGCAGTACTTC.

The V and J genes are TRBV7-2 and TRBJ2-7, with TRBD2 identical over 10 bases. The CDR3 contains 16 residues. The germline V gene has CDR1 SGHTA and CDR2 FQGNSA. V lost 0 bases to trimming and J lost 2 bases; unmatched junction nucleotides: 4. CDR3 nucleotide sequence: TGTGCCAGCAGCTTAGCAGCTAGCGGGGGAACCTACGAGCAGTACTTC. Translating gives CASSLAASGGTYEQYF. Filled out from reference TRBV7-2 and TRBJ2-7, the complete variable domain reads GAGVSQSPSNKVTEKGKDVELRCDPISGHTALYWYRQSLGQGLEFLIYFQGNSAPDKSGLPSDRFSAERTGGSVSTLTIQRTQQEDSAVYLCASSLAASGGTYEQYFGPGTRLTVT.

V gene TRBV5-1 combines with J gene TRBJ1-1, with no clear D. Trimming shortened V by 1 base and J by 0 bases, and 7 bases separated the two germline ends. The CDR3 extends over 14 amino acids. The V gene's germline CDR1 is SGHRS and CDR2 YFSETQ. This CDR3 reads CASSLRAMNTEAFF. CDR3 in DNA: TGCGCCAGCAGCTTGAGAGCCATGAACACTGAAGCTTTCTTT.

The rearrangement joins TRBV18 to TRBJ1-3; TRBD1 agrees at 7 bases. Germline CDR1 KGHSH, CDR2 LQKENI. This CDR3 contains 15 residues. The J segment lost 0 bases and the V segment lost 10 bases, leaving 9 bases of the junction unmatched. As DNA, the CDR3 is TGTGCCATCCTGGACAGGAACTCCTCTGGAAACACCATATATTTT. This encodes CAILDRNSSGNTIYF.

The sample holds one count of this clone. V is TRBV6-1 and J is TRBJ2-5; TRBD2 might be the D (6 bases). CDR1 and CDR2 from the germline V gene are MNHNS and SASEGT. The CDR3 runs 16 residues. V was trimmed by 1 base and J by 5 bases, leaving 17 bases between them. As DNA, the CDR3 is TGTGCCAGCAGTGAAGTTGAATTAGGGGCGGGGGAGACCCAGTACTTC. Translated: CASSEVELGAGETQYF.

This chain connects TRBV18 to TRBJ2-5; 12 nucleotides agree with TRBD1. CDR1 KGHSH and CDR2 LQKENI come from the germline V gene. The CDR3 has 15 residues. J was trimmed by 4 bases and V by 4 bases; bases with no gene match: 4. Here the CDR3 DNA reads TGTGCCAGCTCACTGGGACAGGGGGCGTTAGAGACCCAGTACTTC. This codes for CASSLGQGALETQYF.

The chain is built from TRBV5-1 and TRBJ2-7; 10 nucleotides align to TRBD1. The length of the CDR3 is 15 residues. Germline V lookup: CDR1 SGHRS, CDR2 YFSETQ. J was trimmed by 6 bases and V by 5 bases; bases with no gene match: 11. The DNA for the CDR3 is TGCGCCAGCAGTACCGCCGGGACAGGGGTTGGCGAGCAGTACTTC. Translating it yields CASSTAGTGVGEQYF. The full variable domain, rest sourced from reference TRBV5-1 and TRBJ2-7, is KAGVTQTPRYLIKTRGQQVTLSCSPISGHRSVSWYQQTPGQGLQFLFEYFSETQRNKGNFPGRFSGRQFSNSRSEMNVSTLELGDSALYLCASSTAGTGVGEQYFGPGTRLTVT.

This rearrangement joins TRBV2 to TRBJ2-7, with 7 bases fitting TRBD2. Trimming removed 6 bases from V and 3 bases from J; junction bases left unmatched: 8. The CDR3 spans 14 residues. Germline V lookup: CDR1 SNHLY, CDR2 FYNNEI. The chain's CDR3 is CASRPGGSIYEQYF. The CDR3 bases are TGTGCCAGCAGACCCGGCGGGAGTATCTACGAGCAGTACTTC. The full variable domain, its missing parts supplied by reference TRBV2 and TRBJ2-7, is EPEVTQTPSHQVTQMGQEVILRCVPISNHLYFYWYRQILGQKVEFLVSFYNNEISEKSEIFDDQFSVERPDGSNFTLKIRSTKLEDSAMYFCASRPGGSIYEQYFGPGTRLTVT.

The CDR3 loop reads CASSPGVSGNTGELFF. CDR3 nucleotide sequence: TGCGCCAGCAGCCCGGGGGTCTCCGGGAACACCGGGGAGCTGTTTTTT. The rearrangement uses TRBV4-1 and TRBJ2-2, with D tentatively TRBD2 (6 bases). V shed 4 bases and J shed 1 base, with 13 bases lying between them. This CDR3 is built from 16 residues. CDR1 and CDR2 (germline): MGHRA, YSYEKL.

This clone was seen once. This sequence joins TRBV7-2 and TRBJ2-1; D is possibly TRBD2 (5 bases). This CDR3 has 16 residues. Per germline, CDR1 SGHTA and CDR2 FQGNSA. V was cut by 1 base and J by 6 bases, with 16 bases left in between. CDR3 sequence reads: CASSLDPPGGLNEQFF. The DNA for the CDR3 is TGTGCCAGCAGCTTAGACCCCCCAGGCGGGCTCAATGAGCAGTTCTTC.

The count of this clone is one. This sequence joins TRBV19 and TRBJ1-5, with D unresolved. Germline-derived CDR1 and CDR2 are LNHDA and SQIVND (reference sequence). This CDR3 is 16 amino acids long. Trimming took 3 bases from V and 0 from J, leaving 12 bases between them. The chain's CDR3 is CASSMRESSSNQPQHF. DNA of the CDR3: TGTGCCAGTAGTATGAGGGAGTCGAGTAGCAATCAGCCCCAGCATTTT. Full variable domain (remainder filled in from reference TRBV19 and TRBJ1-5): DGGITQSPKYLFRKEGQNVTLSCEQNLNHDAMYWYRQDPGQGLRLIYYSQIVNDFQKGDIAEGYSVSREKKESFPLTVTSAQKNPTAFYLCASSMRESSSNQPQHFGDGTRLSIL.

The count of this clone is one. This chain connects TRBV28 to TRBJ1-2; D call uncertain. The CDR3 sequence is 14 residues long. V lost 2 bases and J 5 bases, leaving 12 bases between the germline ends. The germline V gene has CDR1 MDHEN and CDR2 SYDVKM. The chain's CDR3 is CASSLSGEVYGYTF. CDR3 bases: TGTGCCAGCAGTTTAAGCGGCGAAGTATATGGCTACACCTTC.

This chain links TRBV10-1 with TRBJ2-2; possibly TRBD2 for D (6 bases). The CDR3 loop spans 15 amino acids. CDR1 is WNHNN, CDR2 SYGVQD, per germline (reference sequence). The V and J ends lost 6 bases and 3 bases respectively, with 14 bases between them. The CDR3 is CASRAGRTDTGELFF. The CDR3 DNA sequence: TGCGCCAGCAGGGCGGGGCGCACGGACACCGGGGAGCTGTTTTTT.

The rearrangement uses TRBV7-9 and TRBJ1-1; TRBD1 aligns across 12 bases. Germline CDR1 reads SEHNR; CDR2 reads FQNEAQ (reference sequence). The CDR3 spans 16 residues. V lost 5 bases and J lost 4; bases outside the gene matches: 8. For the CDR3, the DNA is TGTGCCAGCAGCCAACGCCGGGGACAGGGGGCCACTGAAGCTTTCTTT. This encodes CASSQRRGQGATEAFF.

The rearrangement joins TRBV13 to TRBJ1-1; maybe TRBD1 (6 bases). CDR3 length: 14 amino acids. CDR1 and CDR2 from the germline V gene are PRHDT and FYEKMQ (reference sequence). Trimming pared 6 bases from V and 0 bases from J, leaving 11 bases between. This chain's CDR3 is CASSLGQMNTEAFF. The CDR3, as DNA: TGTGCCAGCAGTCTTGGACAGATGAACACTGAAGCTTTCTTT.